This TCR beta chain was obtained from a study of T cells after yellow fever vaccination. CDR3 length: 16 residues. CDR1 and CDR2 (germline): SQVTM, ANQGSEA. The V end lost 1 base, the J end lost 0 bases, and 13 bases lay between the germline ends. In TCRdb, the 5' RACE reads were re-called with MiXCR into one record per CDR3 protein. The sample shows about 300,000 distinct CDR3 sequences, 7.5% to 9.5% of them seen only once. The chain couples TRBV29-1 to TRBJ2-1; tentatively, D is TRBD2 (6 bases). The sample was CD4+ T cells sorted from PBMCs, taken 5 days after the yellow fever booster vaccination. The clonotype was recovered from a man younger than 35 who received the YFV17D yellow fever vaccine. The CDR3 nucleotides are TGCAGCGTTGAAGGTCTGGACTACGGCTCCTACAATGAGCAGTTCTTC. Its translation is CSVEGLDYGSYNEQFF.